This TCR beta chain emerged from a study of T cell responses to AZD1222 COVID-19 vaccine. Generated by immunoSEQ multiplex PCR, the TCRdb table keeps only in-frame clones and is missing some. The sample lists about 150,000 clones; 90% were seen once. Concerning this clone itself: Antigen unknown.

Study outcomes and limitations: Among the donors, most were white British and more were female, and clonal diversity was possibly underestimated. Repertoires were sampled only after the peak T cell response. Rises in breadth and depth of Spike-specific TCRs came after two AZD1222 doses.

The material was peripheral blood, obtained on day 0 of AZD1222 vaccination. The clonotype was recovered from an adult in good health.

Here the CDR3 reads CASSHRLAGATDTQYF. The CDR3 DNA reads TGTGCCAGCAGCCACCGCCTAGCGGGAGCCACAGATACGCAGTATTTT. The chain employs TRBV5-4 and TRBJ2-3; 10 bases line up with TRBD2. The CDR3 loop spans 16 amino acids. V lost 4 bases to trimming and J lost 2 bases; unmatched junction nucleotides: 7. Germline V gene sequence: CDR1 SGHNT, CDR2 YYREEE (reference sequence).